This record looks at one T cell receptor beta chain sequence and its context. CDR1 LNHDA and CDR2 SQIVND come from the germline V gene (reference sequence). The V and J ends lost 5 bases and 5 bases respectively, with 18 bases between them. The CDR3 runs to 16 residues. This entry comes from a study of blood T cell repertoires in COVID-19. Per the authors' pipeline: Nucleated cell number was recorded as an estimate derived from reference gene primer amplification. Libraries were prepared by immunoSEQ multiplex PCR; TCRdb keeps only in-frame clonotypes and omits some of them. V, J and clone size reflect that table, while D and trimming were determined from the DNA. The table records over 250,000 clones, 85% to 90% of them present only once.

Sequenced: peripheral blood. The receptor was derived from a human donor in a cohort sampled during active COVID-19. The chain is built from TRBV19 and TRBJ1-4, with D maybe TRBD1 (6 bases). The CDR3 DNA follows: TGTGCCAGTAGTTCACTTCCGGGAAGGGGGAATGAAAAACTGTTTTTT. Amino acid sequence: CASSSLPGRGNEKLFF.